A single sample gave rise to the 5 T cell receptor beta chains below, sequenced in a study of blood T cell repertoires in COVID-19. Produced via immunoSEQ multiplex PCR; TCRdb's table is partial and in-frame only. This table holds about 190,000 clones, around 82% found once. The material sequenced was PBMCs or T cells enriched from blood (not recorded which). These receptor sequences come from a woman aged 60-75 years with acute COVID-19.

This rearrangement joins TRBV19 to TRBJ2-3, with 7 bases matching TRBD2. Unmatched junction bases numbered 9, after V lost 9 bases and J lost 0 bases. The CDR3 length is 15 residues. Germline V gene sequence: CDR1 LNHDA, CDR2 SQIVND (reference sequence). CDR3 in DNA: TGTGCCAGCACCCGGGGGGATACTAGCACAGATACGCAGTATTTT. Translation: CASTRGDTSTDTQYF.

The chain recombines TRBV6-5 with TRBJ1-2; 8 nucleotides agree with TRBD1. Germline V gene lookup returns CDR1 MNHEY and CDR2 SVGAGI. V gave up 5 bases and J gave up 7 bases; unmatched junction bases: 12. The CDR3 is 15 residues long. CDR3 protein: CASSSLDRARGGYTF. In nucleotides, the CDR3 is TGTGCCAGCAGTAGCCTGGACAGGGCTCGAGGTGGCTACACCTTC.

The chain joins TRBV2 to TRBJ2-7, with D possibly being TRBD2 (6 bases). The CDR3 spans 13 residues. V was trimmed by 7 bases and J by 4 bases, leaving 14 bases between them. From germline, CDR1 is SNHLY and CDR2 FYNNEI. This CDR3 reads CASTTGAGYEQYF. CDR3 DNA sequence: TGTGCCAGCACCACGGGAGCTGGGTACGAGCAGTACTTC.

The chain couples TRBV2 to TRBJ2-1; possible D gene TRBD2, 6 bases. CDR3 length: 15 residues. CDR1 SNHLY and CDR2 FYNNEI come from the germline V gene. V was pared by 6 bases and J by 0 bases, with 12 bases between. CDR3 in DNA: TGTGCCAGCAGGACCGTCGGGGGCTCCTACAATGAGCAGTTCTTC. It translates to CASRTVGGSYNEQFF.

This clone is categorized as medium-sized. The same CDR3 arises from other DNA sequences in this sample as well. This chain links TRBV19 with TRBJ1-1; 8 bases fit TRBD1. Germline V gene data show CDR1 as LNHDA and CDR2 as SQIVND (reference sequence). After removal of 7 bases from V and 1 base from J, the junction contained 5 bases not matched to a gene. The length of the CDR3 is 14 residues. The CDR3 bases are TGTGCCAGTAATCTACAGGGGGGGAACACTGAAGCTTTCTTT. Protein: CASNLQGGNTEAFF.